This TCR beta chain appears in the sequencing data of a study of shared clonotypes between healthy human individuals. On the study more broadly: Three CD4 naive, three CD4 memory, two CD8 naive and one CD8 memory plate were used per donor. Study findings and constraints: Estimated clonotype richness was generally higher in naive than memory subsets.

CD45RO-negative CD8 cells positively selected for CCR7 made up the naive population, which excluded terminally differentiated effector memory CD45RA+ cells. Sorted-subset replicate PCRs used 150 to 200 ng of genomic DNA. This amount corresponded to tens of thousands of T cell genomes. Original data processing: There were no quality scores in the junction-only immunoSEQ sequences, so filtering differed. Repertoires were generated with immunoSEQ multiplex PCR, while TCRdb's copy carries only in-frame clones and drops some. V and J calls and clone size follow that table, whereas D and trimming were derived from the DNA. Counted here are some 2,000,000 clones, about 95% occurring once; the ten biggest clones make up around 1.1%. As for this clone: Antigen: not known.

Germline values: CDR1 GTSNPN, CDR2 SVGIG (reference sequence). The junction had 8 bases not matched to a gene; V was cut back by 0 bases and J by 4 bases. The length of the CDR3 is 17 residues. The rearrangement joins TRBV30 to TRBJ1-6; the match to TRBD1 covers 8 bases. The specimen sequenced was naive CD8+ T cells sorted from blood. The sequence was collected from a man between 18 and 29 years old in good health. This CDR3 is CAWSVQGDWIYNSPLHF. The CDR3 nucleotides are TGTGCCTGGAGTGTACAGGGGGATTGGATATATAATTCACCCCTCCACTTT.